Shown below are 30 T cell receptor beta chains from a single sample sequenced in a study of CD8+CD57+ T cells in acquired aplastic anemia. Patients who underwent sequencing had shown CD8+CD57+ cell expansion by flow cytometry. The template used for profiling TCR beta VDJ and CDR3 was genomic DNA. TCRdb itself ran the reads through MiXCR, one entry per CDR3 protein. The sample has hundreds of thousands of distinct CDR3 sequences, roughly 82% seen once. The sequenced sample was sorted CD4+, CD8+, or CD8+CD57+ T cells (not recorded which) from PBMCs. These receptors were taken from a human donor with aplastic anemia.

For this clonotype: The conserved closing phenylalanine or tryptophan is absent in this CDR3, likely reflecting a read error. The limits of the CDR3 on the DNA are not certain, so only TCRdb's listed CDR3 is given. The gene calls are TRBV2 and TRBJ2-1; TRBD1, as called in the table, went unchecked against the DNA. The CDR3 sequence runs 13 residues, both termini included. Germline V lookup: CDR1 SNHLY, CDR2 FYNNEI. The CDR3 reads CASSEHGIPQHFC.

This sequence joins TRBV7-9 and TRBJ2-1, with 9 bases fitting TRBD2. The V segment lost 3 bases and the J segment 9 bases; nucleotides outside the gene matches: 12. CDR3 length equals 16 residues. The germline V gene has CDR1 SEHNR and CDR2 FQNEAQ (reference sequence). CDR3 loop: CASSFQRSGGITEQFF. CDR3 DNA sequence: TGTGCCAGCAGCTTTCAAAGAAGCGGGGGGATTACTGAGCAGTTCTTC. Based on the CDR3 plus reference TRBV7-9 and TRBJ2-1, the full variable domain is DTGVSQNPRHKITKRGQNVTFRCDPISEHNRLYWYRQTLGQGPEFLTYFQNEAQLEKSRLLSDRFSAERPKGSFSTLEIQRTEQGDSAMYLCASSFQRSGGITEQFFGPGTRLTVL.

About this clonotype itself: One end of the junction is discordant with germline, which a read error may explain. This chain links TRBV7-3 with TRBJ2-7; D is unresolved. The CDR3 covers 14 residues. The germline V gene encodes CDR1 SGHTA and CDR2 FQGTGA. The DNA for the CDR3 is TGTGCCAGCAGCTCTAGAGACGGTGGGTACGAGCACCAGTTC. Its translation: CASSSRDGGYEHQF. The full variable domain, completed using reference TRBV7-3 and TRBJ2-7, is GAGVSQTPSNKVTEKGKYVELRCDPISGHTALYWYRQSLGQGPEFLIYFQGTGAADDSGLPNDRFFAVRPEGSVSTLKIQRTERGDSAVYLCASSSRDGGYEHQFGPGTRLTVT.

The V call is TRBV2, the J call TRBJ1-4; D may be TRBD1 (5 bases). V shed 3 bases and J shed 16 bases, with 30 bases lying between them. This CDR3 has 17 residues. CDR1 and CDR2 (germline): SNHLY, FYNNEI. In DNA, the CDR3 is TGTGCCAGCAGTGACCAGCCAGGACATTACAATCAGCCCCAACAGTTTTTT. It codes for CASSDQPGHYNQPQQFF.

As concerns this clonotype: Because the CDR3 is missing its conserved closing phenylalanine or tryptophan, this is likely a read error. The chain combines TRBV12-3 or TRBV12-4 with TRBJ1-1, with 8 bases aligning to TRBD1. The CDR3 runs 12 residues. V lost 5 bases and J lost 11; bases outside the gene matches: 7. CDR3 region: CASSPQGGLAFY. The CDR3, as DNA: TGTGCCAGCAGTCCACAGGGGGGTCTGGCTTTCTAT.

This clonotype was observed a single time. V is TRBV4-1 and J is TRBJ2-7; a possible D gene is TRBD2 (5 bases). The CDR3 is made up of 16 amino acids. Germline CDR1 and CDR2: MGHRA and YSYEKL. DNA for the CDR3: TGCGCCGGCAGCCAAGTTACTAGTTCCCTCCTCTACGAGCAGTACGTC. It yields the protein CAGSQVTSSLLYEQYV.

In this sample, this clonotype turned up a few times. This rearrangement joins TRBV5-4 to TRBJ2-5, with 7 bases aligning to TRBD1. Germline trimming cut 3 bases from V and 2 bases from J; bases unmatched to any gene: 4. The germline gives CDR1 SGHNT, CDR2 YYREEE (reference sequence). This CDR3 is 14 amino acids long. The CDR3 here is CASSSRQGQETQYF. The CDR3 DNA follows: TGTGCCAGCAGCTCTAGACAGGGTCAAGAGACCCAGTACTTC.

On this clonotype itself: No conserved phenylalanine or tryptophan is present at the end of the CDR3, so a read error is the likely explanation. Because the CDR3's place on the DNA is in doubt, the DNA is left out and the CDR3 is given as listed by TCRdb. The chain combines TRBV7-9 with TRBJ2-5; no DNA check was done on the table's D call, TRBD1. Per germline, CDR1 SEHNR and CDR2 FQNEAQ (reference sequence). Ends included, the CDR3 has 12 residues. The CDR3 loop reads CAILGGARTQNY.

A word on this clonotype: The germline gene is not matched at one end of the junction; a read error may be the cause. The chain employs TRBV7-6 and TRBJ2-3, with D maybe TRBD2 (5 bases). Per the germline V gene, CDR1 is SGHVS and CDR2 is FNYEAQ. This CDR3 spans 14 amino acids. CDR3 nucleotides: TGTGCCAGCAGCTTGACGGGATATACTGCTCCGCAGTACTTT. This sequence encodes CASSLTGYTAPQYF. The variable domain in full, completed from reference TRBV7-6 and TRBJ2-3, reads GAGVSQSPRYKVTKRGQDVALRCDPISGHVSLYWYRQALGQGPEFLTYFNYEAQQDKSGLPNDRFSAERPEGSISTLTIQRTEQRDSAMYRCASSLTGYTAPQYFGPGTRLTVL.

CDR3: CASSETGARRQTQYF. CDR3 nucleotides: TGCGCCAGCAGTGAAACGGGGGCTCGTCGCCAGACCCAGTACTTC. The J gene is TRBJ2-5, the V gene TRBV4-3, with D tentatively TRBD1 or TRBD2 (6 bases each). The germline V and J ends were trimmed by 6 bases and 6 bases, with 20 bases remaining between them. The CDR3 covers 15 residues. In germline, CDR1 is LGHNA, CDR2 YSLEER.

The gene calls are TRBV7-2 and TRBJ2-1, with 7 bases identical to TRBD2. The ends lost 1 base at V and 10 bases at J; junction bases unmatched: 7. Germline CDR1 reads SGHTA; CDR2 reads FQGNSA. CDR3 length: 14 residues. The CDR3 DNA sequence: TGTGCCAGCAGCTTAGTGGGGGGGGTGGGAGAGCAGTTCTTC. Protein product: CASSLVGGVGEQFF. Complete variable domain (other parts from reference TRBV7-2 and TRBJ2-1): GAGVSQSPSNKVTEKGKDVELRCDPISGHTALYWYRQSLGQGLEFLIYFQGNSAPDKSGLPSDRFSAERTGGSVSTLTIQRTQQEDSAVYLCASSLVGGVGEQFFGPGTRLTVL.

As DNA, the CDR3 is TGTGCCAGTAGTATAGAGGGGGGGCTCTCTGGAAACACCATATATTTT. It translates to CASSIEGGLSGNTIYF. This sequence joins TRBV19 and TRBJ1-3; TRBD1 might be the D (6 bases). V dropped 0 bases and J dropped 0 bases, with 9 bases sitting between them. The germline gives CDR1 LNHDA, CDR2 SQIVND (reference sequence). The CDR3 runs to 16 residues. Looking up the rest from reference TRBV19 and TRBJ1-3 gives the full variable domain: DGGITQSPKYLFRKEGQNVTLSCEQNLNHDAMYWYRQDPGQGLRLIYYSQIVNDFQKGDIAEGYSVSREKKESFPLTVTSAQKNPTAFYLCASSIEGGLSGNTIYFGEGSWLTVV.

Comment on this clonotype: The conserved final phenylalanine or tryptophan is absent from the CDR3, which likely points to a read error. V and J are TRBV19 and TRBJ2-2; D possibly matches TRBD1 or TRBD2 (6 bases each). V was cut by 9 bases and J by 3 bases, with 17 bases left in between. This CDR3 has 15 residues. The V gene's germline CDR1 is LNHDA and CDR2 SQIVND (reference sequence). The CDR3 region has the DNA TGTGCCAGCACCCAGGGGAGGAGTTACACCGGGGAGCTGTTTTCT. The encoded protein is CASTQGRSYTGELFS.

The rearrangement uses TRBV7-3 and TRBJ1-6; TRBD1 might be the D (6 bases). The germline gives CDR1 SGHTA, CDR2 FQGTGA. Trimming stripped 2 bases from V and 10 bases from J, with 12 bases between. CDR3 length: 14 amino acids. The CDR3 DNA is TGTGCCAGCAGCTTAGGGGGGGGCGCCTCACCCCTCCACTTT. Amino acids: CASSLGGGASPLHF.

For this clonotype: The junction does not match germline at one end; this may be a read error. In DNA, the CDR3 is TGTGCCAGCAGCGTAGGGTCAGATACGTCGTATTTTGACTTT. Its translation is CASSVGSDTSYFDF. The rearrangement links TRBV9 to TRBJ1-6; the D is unclear. Per the germline V gene, CDR1 is SGDLS and CDR2 is YYNGEE. The CDR3 spans 14 residues.

V and J are TRBV7-2 and TRBJ2-7, with D hard to call. Between the trimmed V and J ends, which lost 1 base and 6 bases, there was a span of 13 bases. Germline loops: CDR1 SGHTA, CDR2 FQGNSA. The length of the CDR3 is 14 residues. The CDR3 nucleotides read TGTGCCAGCAGCTTAGGCAGGAATACGGGCGAGCAGTACTTC. Protein product: CASSLGRNTGEQYF. Supplemented by reference TRBV7-2 and TRBJ2-7, the full variable domain reads GAGVSQSPSNKVTEKGKDVELRCDPISGHTALYWYRQSLGQGLEFLIYFQGNSAPDKSGLPSDRFSAERTGGSVSTLTIQRTQQEDSAVYLCASSLGRNTGEQYFGPGTRLTVT.

As to this clonotype: Lacking the conserved final phenylalanine or tryptophan, this CDR3 likely reflects a read error. J is TRBJ2-1 and V is TRBV15; D is undetermined. Germline assignment: CDR1 LNHNV and CDR2 YYDKDF (reference sequence). This CDR3 is built from 15 residues. Deletions cut 3 bases from V and 10 bases from J, with 19 bases between. CDR3 protein: CATSRGSGVQNEQFC. DNA of the CDR3: TGTGCCACCAGCAGGGGCTCGGGCGTCCAGAACGAGCAGTTCTGC.

The chain has TRBV19 and TRBJ2-1; D might be TRBD2 (7 bases). This CDR3 comprises 15 residues. CDR1 and CDR2 from the germline V gene are LNHDA and SQIVND (reference sequence). V was cut by 11 bases and J by 6 bases, with 23 bases left in between. The CDR3 DNA sequence: TGTGCCGGTAATGGGGCGGGGGCATGCTCCAATGAGCAGTTCTTC. It specifies CAGNGAGACSNEQFF.

This chain joins TRBV12-3 or TRBV12-4 and TRBJ2-7; 11 bases are shared with TRBD2. The CDR3 is 14 amino acids. V lost 6 bases to trimming and J lost 3 bases; unmatched junction nucleotides: 4. Written as DNA, the CDR3 is TGTGCCAGCAGCACCGGGACTAGCGGCTACGAGCAGTACTTC. The encoded protein is CASSTGTSGYEQYF.

This clonotype was recorded a few times. The gene calls are TRBV29-1 and TRBJ1-1; D not resolved. The germline CDR1 and CDR2 sequences are SQVTM and ANQGSEA. The V end was cut by 4 bases, the J end by 1 base, with 10 bases between. The CDR3 runs to 13 residues. The CDR3 loop is CSVGQQTNTEAFF. In nucleotides, the CDR3 is TGCAGCGTTGGTCAACAGACGAACACTGAAGCTTTCTTT.

The chain employs TRBV9 and TRBJ2-1; D is perhaps TRBD2 (5 bases). V lost 1 base and J lost 8, with 19 bases in between. In germline, CDR1 is SGDLS, CDR2 YYNGEE. This CDR3 has 16 amino acids. CDR3 nucleotide sequence: TGTGCCAGCAGCGTACAAAGAAGCACGGGGTGCGATGAGCAGTTCTTC. It yields the protein CASSVQRSTGCDEQFF.

The CDR3 nucleotides are TGTGCCAGCAGCTTGGGTAAGGGAGCCTACAATGAGCAGTTCTTC. The encoded protein is CASSLGKGAYNEQFF. The rearrangement joins TRBV5-6 to TRBJ2-1; possibly TRBD2 for D (5 bases). CDR3 length: 15 residues. The V end lost 0 bases, the J end lost 2 bases, and 9 bases lay between the germline ends. The V gene's germline CDR1 is SGHDT and CDR2 YYEEEE.

On this clonotype itself: Its ends do not fully match the called genes, so a read error is possible. The chain uses TRBV7-9 and TRBJ1-2; no clear D gene. There are 12 residues in the CDR3. Germline loops: CDR1 SEHNR, CDR2 FQNEAQ (reference sequence). The CDR3 coding sequence is TGTGCCGGCAGCTTGATGGACTATGGCTACACCTTC. This encodes CAGSLMDYGYTF.

Worth noting for this clonotype: At one end, the junction sequence differs from germline, possibly due to a read error. This chain uses TRBV7-2 with TRBJ2-7, with TRBD2 matching over 7 bases. The end of the DNA is better explained by TRBJ2-1, so the J call may be wrong. The CDR3 is made up of 17 amino acids. Germline V gene data show CDR1 as SGHTA and CDR2 as FQGNSA. This CDR3 reads CASSQEGRPGGPGEQFF. The CDR3 bases are TGCGCCAGCAGCCAAGAGGGCCGTCCGGGAGGACCGGGTGAGCAGTTCTTC.

This clonotype came up once. V and J are TRBV19 and TRBJ2-5, with D tentatively TRBD2 (5 bases). V was clipped by 6 bases and J by 11 bases, with 25 bases between them. The CDR3 has 15 amino acids. CDR1 and CDR2 from the germline V gene are LNHDA and SQIVND (reference sequence). The CDR3 DNA sequence: TGTGCCAGTAGCTTAGCCAGCGGAGCAAACAATACGCAGTACTTC. Amino acid sequence: CASSLASGANNTQYF.

The gene calls are TRBV7-9 and TRBJ1-2; 7 bases are a match to TRBD1. The CDR3 covers 15 residues. CDR1 is SEHNR and CDR2 is FQNEAQ in the germline V gene (reference sequence). V lost 5 bases to trimming and J lost 14 bases; unmatched junction nucleotides: 20. This CDR3 reads CASSVGGGRVQRQTF. The DNA of the CDR3 is TGTGCCAGCAGCGTAGGGGGCGGGAGGGTCCAGCGCCAGACCTTC. The full variable domain, its missing parts supplied by reference TRBV7-9 and TRBJ1-2, is DTGVSQNPRHKITKRGQNVTFRCDPISEHNRLYWYRQTLGQGPEFLTYFQNEAQLEKSRLLSDRFSAERPKGSFSTLEIQRTEQGDSAMYLCASSVGGGRVQRQTFGSGTRLTVV.

CDR3 region: CSAPSPDALRWGYTF. CDR3 in DNA: TGCAGTGCTCCCTCCCCAGACGCTCTACGTTGGGGCTACACCTTC. This chain uses TRBV20-1 with TRBJ1-2; no clear D. This CDR3 spans 15 amino acids. Trimming left V 5 bases short and J 8 bases short, with 24 bases between. CDR1 DFQATT and CDR2 SNEGSKA come from the germline V gene (reference sequence).

The rearrangement uses TRBV5-8 and TRBJ2-3, with TRBD2 matching over 7 bases. From germline, CDR1 is SGHTS and CDR2 YDEGEE. V gave up 4 bases and J gave up 1 base; unmatched junction bases: 6. The CDR3 extends over 15 amino acids. This chain's CDR3 is CASSEYSGGTDTQYF. In DNA form, the CDR3 reads TGTGCCAGCAGCGAATACAGCGGGGGCACAGATACGCAGTATTTT. Full variable domain (outside the CDR3, taken from reference TRBV5-8 and TRBJ2-3): EAGVTQSPTHLIKTRGQQATLRCSPISGHTSVYWYQQALGLGLQFLLWYDEGEERNRGNFPPRFSGRQFPNYSSELNVNALELEDSALYLCASSEYSGGTDTQYFGPGTRLTVL.

About this clonotype itself: Since no conserved phenylalanine or tryptophan closes the CDR3, a read error is the likely cause. The DNA is omitted, as the CDR3 cannot be located on it reliably, and the CDR3 follows TCRdb's listing. J is TRBJ2-3 and V is TRBV7-8; TRBD1, the D gene given by the table, was not confirmed from the DNA. The CDR3 length is 13 residues, termini included. CDR1 SGHVS and CDR2 FQNEAQ come from the germline V gene. CDR3 in amino acids: CASSVGGSHTTHY.

The rearrangement links TRBV25-1 to TRBJ2-7; the D is unclear. V was trimmed by 5 bases and J by 1 base, leaving 15 bases between them. Germline CDR1 reads MGHDK; CDR2 reads SYGVNS. The CDR3 loop spans 15 amino acids. The CDR3 DNA is TGTGCCAGCAGTAGAGGAACAGTTGCATCCTACGAGCAGTACTTC. It is translated as CASSRGTVASYEQYF.